What follows are 24 T cell receptor beta chains derived from one specimen sequenced in a study of CD8 T cells in Susac syndrome. Reverse transcription used about 0.45 to 1 ug RNA and random hexamers. TCRdb fed the immunoSEQ multiplex PCR reads into MiXCR, producing one record per CDR3 protein. The data contain about 210,000 distinct CDR3 sequences, 95% of them singletons. Sequenced input: CD4+ T cells from PBMCs. The source of these receptors is a human donor with multiple sclerosis.

The chain recombines TRBV11-2 with TRBJ2-1; 7 nucleotides match TRBD2. J was trimmed by 5 bases and V by 6 bases; bases with no gene match: 10. CDR1 SGHAT and CDR2 FQNNGV come from the germline V gene. The CDR3 is made up of 15 amino acids. The CDR3 DNA reads TGTGCCAGCAGTGCTGGGGGAGGGCCCCACAATGAGCAGTTCTTC. Protein sequence: CASSAGGGPHNEQFF.

This clonotype was counted a single time. V gene TRBV27 combines with J gene TRBJ2-5; 13 nucleotides match TRBD2. Germline V lookup: CDR1 MNHEY, CDR2 SMNVEV (reference sequence). This CDR3 comprises 18 residues. V dropped 5 bases and J dropped 5; count of bases not matched to a gene: 14. CDR3 protein: CASSPRRGTSGIRETQYF. The DNA for the CDR3 is TGTGCCAGCAGTCCAAGGAGGGGGACTAGCGGGATAAGGGAGACCCAGTACTTC.

This chain joins TRBV20-1 and TRBJ2-4; D may match TRBD1 or TRBD2 (5 bases each). The CDR3 totals 13 residues. Trimming removed 6 bases at V and 2 bases at J, with 11 bases between. The germline CDR1 and CDR2 sequences are DFQATT and SNEGSKA (reference sequence). The CDR3 loop reads CSANGATKNIQYF. The CDR3 DNA reads as TGCAGTGCAAACGGGGCAACCAAAAACATTCAGTACTTC.

The V and J genes are TRBV4-1 and TRBJ2-1, with 12 bases identical to TRBD2. The CDR3 is 17 residues long. After removal of 4 bases from V and 8 bases from J, the junction contained 12 bases not matched to a gene. Germline V gene lookup returns CDR1 MGHRA and CDR2 YSYEKL. The CDR3 region is CASSPYDGLAGKHEQFF. CDR3 nucleotides: TGCGCCAGCAGCCCTTACGACGGACTAGCGGGAAAACATGAGCAGTTCTTC.

The V call is TRBV21-1, the J call TRBJ2-1. TRBV21-1 constitutes a pseudogene. The CDR3 extends over 18 amino acids. CDR3 sequence reads: CASSKALFSGTAYNEQFF. The DNA of the CDR3 is TGTGCCAGCAGCAAAGCGCTTTTCAGCGGAACAGCCTACAATGAGCAGTTCTTC.

This rearrangement joins TRBV19 to TRBJ1-1; possibly TRBD1 for D (5 bases). The CDR3 runs to 14 residues. Trimming stripped 6 bases from V and 0 bases from J, with 11 bases between. Germline assignment: CDR1 LNHDA and CDR2 SQIVND (reference sequence). For the CDR3, the DNA is TGTGCCAGTAGCACCTCGGGGGTGAACACTGAAGCTTTCTTT. Amino acid sequence: CASSTSGVNTEAFF. Based on the CDR3 plus reference TRBV19 and TRBJ1-1, the full variable domain is DGGITQSPKYLFRKEGQNVTLSCEQNLNHDAMYWYRQDPGQGLRLIYYSQIVNDFQKGDIAEGYSVSREKKESFPLTVTSAQKNPTAFYLCASSTSGVNTEAFFGQGTRLTVV.

The J gene is TRBJ1-2, the V gene TRBV2; D gene uncertain. From germline, CDR1 is SNHLY and CDR2 FYNNEI. Trimming took off 4 bases at V and 7 bases at J, with 13 bases between the two ends. CDR3 length: 13 amino acids. The CDR3 region is CASSAERLGGYTF. CDR3 DNA sequence: TGTGCCAGCAGTGCTGAGCGACTGGGTGGCTACACCTTC.

The chain joins TRBV3-1 to TRBJ2-5, with TRBD2 matching over 9 bases. V shed 0 bases, J shed 9 bases, and the junction held 8 bases outside the gene matches. Germline V gene data show CDR1 as LGHDT and CDR2 as YNNKEL (reference sequence). The CDR3 runs to 15 residues. In DNA, the CDR3 is TGTGCCAGCAGCCAAGATTTAGCGGGAGCGGTGGCCCAGTACTTC. Translated: CASSQDLAGAVAQYF.

The chain recombines TRBV7-3 with TRBJ2-3; TRBD2 matches at 13 bases. The CDR3 extends over 18 amino acids. Germline loops: CDR1 SGHTA, CDR2 FQGTGA. With V trimmed by 5 bases and J by 1 base, 9 bases remained unmatched. This CDR3 is CASSPGTSGARGTDTQYF. The CDR3 nucleotides are TGTGCCAGCAGCCCAGGGACTAGCGGGGCTAGAGGCACAGATACGCAGTATTTT.

V usage is TRBV4-1 and J usage is TRBJ1-2; no reliable D call. This CDR3 has 13 amino acids. The V end lost 1 base, the J end lost 4 bases, and 7 bases lay between the germline ends. CDR1 is MGHRA and CDR2 is YSYEKL in the germline V gene. The CDR3 bases are TGCGCCAGCAGCCAAGGGGGATTCTATGGCTACACCTTC. This translates into CASSQGGFYGYTF.

J is TRBJ1-2 and V is TRBV29-1; 7 nucleotides match TRBD1. The V gene end was trimmed by 7 bases and the J gene end by 4 bases; junction bases not matched to a gene: 9. Germline CDR1 SQVTM, CDR2 ANQGSEA. CDR3 length: 13 amino acids. The CDR3 DNA sequence: TGCAGCGCAGGGGGGGCCCTCTCCTATGGCTACACCTTC. The encoded protein is CSAGGALSYGYTF.

This rearrangement joins TRBV30 to TRBJ1-2; no firm D call. The CDR3 contains 13 residues. CDR1 GTSNPN and CDR2 SVGIG come from the germline V gene (reference sequence). V dropped 5 bases and J dropped 4 bases, with 14 bases sitting between them. The DNA for the CDR3 is TGTGCCTGGTCCGGTGGTAACTTCTATGGCTACACCTTC. Amino acid sequence: CAWSGGNFYGYTF.

The sample holds one count of this clonotype. The genes are TRBV7-2 and TRBJ2-5; D not certain. In germline, CDR1 is SGHTA, CDR2 FQGNSA. V shed 0 bases and J shed 0 bases, with 8 bases lying between them. CDR3 length: 15 amino acids. CDR3 amino acids: CASSLASGYQETQYF. As DNA, the CDR3 is TGTGCCAGCAGCTTAGCGTCTGGATACCAAGAGACCCAGTACTTC.

This clonotype was seen only once. The gene calls are TRBV30 and TRBJ1-4; tentatively, D is TRBD1 (6 bases). V was shortened by 2 bases and J by 3 bases, with 13 bases between the two germline ends. The V gene's germline CDR1 is GTSNPN and CDR2 SVGIG (reference sequence). CDR3 length: 15 amino acids. The CDR3 DNA follows: TGTGCCTGGAGTCAGTACTGGACAGCTAATGAAAAACTGTTTTTT. Amino acid sequence: CAWSQYWTANEKLFF.

The chain recombines TRBV30 with TRBJ1-3, with D perhaps matching TRBD1 (6 bases). The germline V and J ends were trimmed by 2 bases and 3 bases, with 8 bases remaining between them. Looked up from germline, CDR1 is GTSNPN and CDR2 is SVGIG (reference sequence). The CDR3 extends over 13 amino acids. CDR3 sequence reads: CAWSLGGGNTIYF. As DNA, the CDR3 is TGTGCCTGGAGTTTAGGGGGTGGAAACACCATATATTTT.

V usage is TRBV3-1 and J usage is TRBJ1-2, with D unresolved. The V gene lost 2 bases and the J gene lost 7 bases, with 8 bases spanning the gap. The germline CDR1 and CDR2 sequences are LGHDT and YNNKEL (reference sequence). The CDR3 runs 12 residues. The CDR3 region is CASSQSSAGYTF. The CDR3 region has the DNA TGTGCCAGCAGCCAAAGTTCCGCTGGCTACACCTTC.

The genes are TRBV20-1 and TRBJ2-1; TRBD2 matches at 9 bases. V lost 0 bases and J lost 7; bases outside the gene matches: 7. The CDR3 is 15 residues long. CDR1 DFQATT and CDR2 SNEGSKA come from the germline V gene (reference sequence). Written as DNA, the CDR3 is TGCAGTGCTAGAGAAGGCGGGGGGGCCACGAATGAGCAGTTCTTC. Amino acid sequence: CSAREGGGATNEQFF.

The J gene is TRBJ2-7, the V gene TRBV20-1; unclear D gene. The V and J ends lost 0 bases and 5 bases respectively, with 11 bases between them. Germline assignment: CDR1 DFQATT and CDR2 SNEGSKA (reference sequence). The CDR3 runs 13 residues. The CDR3 protein is CSAREVGSNEQYF. CDR3 in DNA: TGCAGTGCTAGAGAGGTGGGTTCGAACGAGCAGTACTTC.

The J gene is TRBJ2-7, the V gene TRBV18; 12 nucleotides line up with TRBD2. Germline assignment: CDR1 KGHSH and CDR2 LQKENI. The CDR3 spans 20 residues. J gave up 5 bases and V 2 bases, and 19 bases lay outside the gene matches. The CDR3 nucleotides are TGTGCCAGCTCACCAATCCCGCTAGCGGGAGGGCTGACTTTGGTCCACGAGCAGTACTTC. This translates into CASSPIPLAGGLTLVHEQYF.

V usage is TRBV7-2 and J usage is TRBJ2-2; the D is unclear. The CDR3 runs to 13 residues. Germline CDR1 SGHTA, CDR2 FQGNSA. V was clipped by 4 bases and J by 6 bases, with 9 bases between them. In nucleotides, the CDR3 is TGTGCCAGCAGCTCTTGGCAAGCCGGGGAGCTGTTTTTT. Translation: CASSSWQAGELFF.

This chain uses TRBV27 with TRBJ1-2; 10 positions agree with TRBD1. Germline trimming cut 8 bases from V and 8 bases from J; bases unmatched to any gene: 11. This CDR3 comprises 14 residues. Germline V lookup: CDR1 MNHEY, CDR2 SMNVEV (reference sequence). CDR3 coding DNA: TGTGCCAGCCCAAAGACAGGGGGCTTGGAAGGCTACACCTTC. Its protein is CASPKTGGLEGYTF.

This clonotype is a singleton in its sample. The chain links TRBV11-2 to TRBJ2-7, with 12 bases identical to TRBD2. The junction had 3 bases not matched to a gene; V was cut back by 6 bases and J by 3 bases. CDR1 is SGHAT, CDR2 FQNNGV, per germline. This CDR3 spans 14 amino acids. The CDR3 here is CASSPSGRGYEQYF. DNA of the CDR3: TGTGCCAGCAGTCCTAGCGGGAGGGGCTACGAGCAGTACTTC.

The chain combines TRBV24-1 with TRBJ2-3; 8 nucleotides agree with TRBD2. V trimming: 3 bases; J trimming: 5 bases; junction bases outside the gene matches: 3. The V gene's germline CDR1 is KGHDR and CDR2 SFDVKD. CDR3 size: 14 residues. The CDR3 DNA sequence: TGTGCCACCAGTGATGGAGCGGGGGTAGATACGCAGTATTTT. Its translation: CATSDGAGVDTQYF.

This clonotype has only one observation. The chain recombines TRBV30 with TRBJ2-3; maybe TRBD2 (5 bases). V lost 3 bases and J lost 2, with 12 bases in between. The length of the CDR3 is 14 residues. Germline V gene data show CDR1 as GTSNPN and CDR2 as SVGIG (reference sequence). The CDR3 bases are TGTGCCTGGAGGCTAGGAGGTCACACAGATACGCAGTATTTT. This sequence encodes CAWRLGGHTDTQYF.